Sequencing of this TCR beta chain was carried out in a study of blood T cell repertoires in COVID-19. Across the whole study: Donors in the United States, Italy and Spain gave samples during acute or convalescent COVID-19.

Methods used by the authors: Nucleated cell counts were estimated from reference gene primer amplification. Libraries were prepared by immunoSEQ multiplex PCR; TCRdb keeps only in-frame clonotypes and omits some of them. V, J and clone size reflect that table, while D and trimming were determined from the DNA. The sample has 330,000 or so clones, roughly nine tenths seen once. Trimming removed 5 bases at V and 4 bases at J, with 18 bases between. The CDR3 is 17 residues long. Germline V gene sequence: CDR1 MNHNY, CDR2 SVGAGI (reference sequence). Material: peripheral blood. The chain combines TRBV6-6 with TRBJ1-6, with D tentatively TRBD1 (5 bases). The receptor was isolated from a woman aged 55-75 years with COVID-19, enrolled during active disease. As DNA, the CDR3 is TGTGCCAGCAGTCCCCGGGGGGTCGGGACTTATAATTCACCCCTCCACTTT. It encodes CASSPRGVGTYNSPLHF.